This T cell receptor beta chain was identified in a study of blood T cell repertoires in COVID-19. In the study overall: Italy, Spain and the United States were the sources of the convalescent and acute COVID-19 samples. The analysed material was cDNA or gDNA that came from T cells, B-cell-depleted T cells, or PBMCs.

Authors' analysis steps: Amplifying reference gene primers gave estimates of nucleated cell counts. The data were produced by immunoSEQ multiplex PCR, yet TCRdb's version contains in-frame clones alone and is incomplete. V, J and clone size derive from that table, while D and trimming were established from the DNA sequence. The sample contains 72,000 or so clones, 80% to 90% of which appear only once. The J segment lost 2 bases and the V segment lost 4 bases, leaving 10 bases of the junction unmatched. This CDR3 region has 16 residues. Per the germline V gene, CDR1 is MDHEN and CDR2 is SYDVKM. The sequencing input was peripheral blood. The chain joins TRBV28 to TRBJ2-7; 8 bases are shared with TRBD2. The receptor was derived from a man in his fifties or sixties with active COVID-19. CDR3 sequence (DNA): TGTGCCAGCAGTTCTCAGTCTAGCGGGTCGCCCTACGAGCAGTACTTC. Residues: CASSSQSSGSPYEQYF.